This TCR beta chain was obtained from a study of shared clonotypes between healthy human individuals. Findings of the study overall: Non-shared clonotypes showed lower generation probabilities than clonotypes common to all four donors.

The CDR3 totals 14 residues. V lost 8 bases, J lost 4 bases, and 8 bases stayed unmatched. Per germline, CDR1 MNHNS and CDR2 SASEGT. Notes on this clone: Its antigen is unknown.

Authors' methods: As immunoSEQ supplied junction-only sequences (without quality scores), filtering differed. Some clones are missing from TCRdb's copy, which holds only in-frame ones; the method was immunoSEQ multiplex PCR. The D gene and trimming were derived from the DNA, and the V and J assignments and clone size from that table. The repertoire holds approximately 2.4 million clones, approximately 96% seen once, with less than 0.15% in the top ten. This clonotype was obtained from a man aged 18 to 30 in good health. The sample was naive CD4+ T cells sorted from blood. Subset specified: CD45RA+ positively selected. The chain links TRBV6-1 to TRBJ2-1; 7 nucleotides agree with TRBD1. The CDR3 DNA sequence: TGTGCCAGCGGGGACAGTTTATTGTACAATGAGCAGTTCTTC. This translates into CASGDSLLYNEQFF.